Each of the 27 T cell receptor beta chains below was sequenced from the same sample in a study of blood T cell repertoires in COVID-19. Sequenced by immunoSEQ multiplex PCR; TCRdb stores in-frame clones only, minus some. The table shows approximately 330,000 clones, with almost 90% occurring only once. What was sequenced was peripheral blood. Receptor source: a woman in her thirties or forties with COVID-19, enrolled during active disease.

J is TRBJ1-4 and V is TRBV27, with 8 nucleotides matching TRBD1. CDR3 length equals 14 residues. Looked up from germline, CDR1 is MNHEY and CDR2 is SMNVEV (reference sequence). Unmatched junction bases numbered 6, after V lost 6 bases and J lost 6 bases. The CDR3 spells CASSLRGPDEKLFF. The CDR3 coding sequence is TGTGCCAGCAGCCTCAGGGGGCCCGATGAAAAACTGTTTTTT.

This clone was seen a single time. The CDR3 sequence is CASSLRGQISEAFF. CDR3 DNA sequence: TGTGCCAGCAGCCTTCGGGGACAGATCTCTGAAGCTTTCTTT. The rearrangement links TRBV7-8 to TRBJ1-1, with TRBD1 matching 7 bases. CDR3 length equals 14 residues. V was pared by 5 bases and J by 6 bases, with 9 bases of the junction left unmatched. Germline V CDR1 and CDR2: SGHVS, FQNEAQ.

The chain uses TRBV29-1 and TRBJ1-5; TRBD1 matches 10 bases. J gave up 5 bases and V 8 bases, and 9 bases lay outside the gene matches. The germline gives CDR1 SQVTM, CDR2 ANQGSEA. The CDR3 runs to 14 residues. The CDR3 loop reads CSTRTGTGDQPQHF. The CDR3 bases are TGCAGCACGAGAACCGGGACAGGGGATCAGCCCCAGCATTTT.

The chain has TRBV27 and TRBJ1-3, with D hard to call. The CDR3 runs 14 residues. CDR1 and CDR2 (germline): MNHEY, SMNVEV (reference sequence). Trimming removed 5 bases at V and 0 bases at J, with 8 bases between. The CDR3 loop reads CASSLVSSGNTIYF. The CDR3 DNA follows: TGTGCCAGCAGTCTGGTGAGCTCTGGAAACACCATATATTTT.

The V and J genes are TRBV29-1 and TRBJ2-7, with 8 positions matching TRBD2. The CDR3 is 16 amino acids. Trimming cost V 3 bases and J 2 bases; bases outside gene matches: 12. Germline CDR1 is SQVTM and CDR2 is ANQGSEA. The CDR3 loop is CSVDGLGGGPPYEQYF. In DNA, the CDR3 is TGCAGCGTTGATGGATTAGGCGGGGGGCCCCCCTACGAGCAGTACTTC.

The chain employs TRBV15 and TRBJ1-1; no firm D call. Germline values: CDR1 LNHNV, CDR2 YYDKDF (reference sequence). The V gene lost 0 bases and the J gene lost 6 bases, with 14 bases spanning the gap. The CDR3 has 15 amino acids. In DNA, the CDR3 is TGTGCCACCAGCAGAGATCCGAACAATGGGCCTGAAGCTTTCTTT. Translated: CATSRDPNNGPEAFF.

The chain uses TRBV4-3 and TRBJ2-3; perhaps TRBD1 as D (6 bases). V lost 0 bases to trimming and J lost 2 bases, with 15 bases between them. CDR1 and CDR2 (germline): LGHNA, YSLEER. The CDR3 is 17 residues long. In DNA, the CDR3 is TGCGCCAGCAGCCAAGATAGGTCGACAGGAATCACAGATACGCAGTATTTT. It codes for CASSQDRSTGITDTQYF.

The chain employs TRBV24-1 and TRBJ2-3; tentative D call: TRBD2 (5 bases). The V gene lost 7 bases and the J gene lost 3 bases, with 10 bases spanning the gap. The CDR3 consists of 13 residues. Germline CDR1 and CDR2: KGHDR and SFDVKD. CDR3 region: CATRAGETDTQYF. CDR3 in DNA: TGTGCCACCAGGGCGGGCGAGACAGATACGCAGTATTTT.

This clone was seen a single time. The gene calls are TRBV7-2 and TRBJ1-6; no clear D gene. The germline gives CDR1 SGHTA, CDR2 FQGNSA. The length of the CDR3 is 17 residues. Trimming left V 2 bases short and J 7 bases short, with 18 bases between. Here the CDR3 reads CASSLTPSIGRNSPLHF. For the CDR3, the DNA is TGTGCCAGCAGCTTAACCCCTAGCATCGGGAGGAATTCACCCCTCCACTTT.

V usage is TRBV27 and J usage is TRBJ2-2; possibly TRBD2 for D (5 bases). Germline V lookup: CDR1 MNHEY, CDR2 SMNVEV (reference sequence). The V and J ends lost 8 bases and 4 bases respectively, with 8 bases between them. The CDR3 has 12 amino acids. The CDR3 nucleotides read TGTGCCAGCGGGAGACCCACCGGGGAGCTGTTTTTT. Its translation: CASGRPTGELFF.

The CDR3 DNA reads TGTGCCAGCAGGCAGGGTTTAAGGGACACCGGGGAGCTGTTTTTT. This sequence encodes CASRQGLRDTGELFF. The chain recombines TRBV9 with TRBJ2-2; a weak D match, TRBD1 (5 bases). The CDR3 contains 15 residues. The germline V and J ends were trimmed by 5 bases and 3 bases, with 14 bases remaining between them. The germline gives CDR1 SGDLS, CDR2 YYNGEE.

The V gene is TRBV6-5, the J gene TRBJ1-1; tentative D call: TRBD1 (5 bases). V was trimmed by 6 bases and J by 4 bases, leaving 15 bases between them. This CDR3 contains 14 residues. CDR1 MNHEY and CDR2 SVGAGI come from the germline V gene. In nucleotides, the CDR3 is TGTGCCAGCAGCGTATTGACAGTATCCACTGAAGCTTTCTTT. As protein: CASSVLTVSTEAFF.

The gene calls are TRBV14 and TRBJ2-3; the D is unclear. CDR1 is SGHDN and CDR2 is FVKESK in the germline V gene. Trimming removed 7 bases at V and 10 bases at J, with 6 bases between. This CDR3 spans 9 amino acids. This chain's CDR3 is CASILPQYF. In nucleotides, the CDR3 is TGTGCCAGCATTCTTCCGCAGTATTTT.

The genes are TRBV5-4 and TRBJ1-6; D might be TRBD1 (5 bases). V was shortened by 2 bases and J by 0 bases, with 12 bases between the two germline ends. There are 17 residues in the CDR3. Germline-derived CDR1 and CDR2 are SGHNT and YYREEE (reference sequence). The CDR3, as DNA: TGTGCCAGCAGCTTAACAGGAACCTCCTCCTATAATTCACCCCTCCACTTT. This codes for CASSLTGTSSYNSPLHF.

The CDR3 loop is CASSVTGGDDYYEQYF. CDR3 sequence (DNA): TGTGCCAGCAGCGTCACAGGGGGGGACGACTACTACGAGCAGTACTTC. This chain connects TRBV9 to TRBJ2-7, with TRBD1 as a possible D gene (8 bases). The CDR3 is 16 residues long. The V gene lost 2 bases and the J gene lost 3 bases, with 18 bases spanning the gap. Germline V CDR1 and CDR2: SGDLS, YYNGEE.

Regarding this clone: Other DNA sequences in this sample translate to the same CDR3. This chain links TRBV20-1 with TRBJ1-5; D uncertain. Germline V gene lookup returns CDR1 DFQATT and CDR2 SNEGSKA (reference sequence). This CDR3 spans 12 amino acids. Trimming took 3 bases from V and 2 from J, leaving 5 bases between them. CDR3 residues: CSASSGNQPQHF. The CDR3 DNA sequence: TGCAGTGCTAGTTCGGGCAATCAGCCCCAGCATTTT.

The chain links TRBV9 to TRBJ2-5; TRBD2 matches 10 bases. The trim removed 0 bases at V and 2 bases at J, leaving 7 bases unmatched. The CDR3 is 17 amino acids. CDR1 SGDLS and CDR2 YYNGEE come from the germline V gene. CDR3 amino acids: CASSVDPSGGSQETQYF. In DNA form, the CDR3 reads TGTGCCAGCAGCGTAGACCCTAGCGGGGGTTCACAAGAGACCCAGTACTTC.

The rearrangement uses TRBV2 and TRBJ1-2; 7 nucleotides line up with TRBD1. Germline CDR1 is SNHLY and CDR2 is FYNNEI. This CDR3 is 18 amino acids long. J lost 4 bases, V lost 1 base, and 15 bases had no gene match. The CDR3 nucleotides are TGTGCCAGCAGTGAAGTTGAGGGGGCGCGGGCCTCTGGCTATGGCTACACCTTC. This codes for CASSEVEGARASGYGYTF.

The rearrangement joins TRBV30 to TRBJ1-5; 7 nucleotides match TRBD1. The CDR3 contains 14 residues. V was pared by 1 base and J by 3 bases, with 3 bases of the junction left unmatched. CDR1 and CDR2 from the germline V gene are GTSNPN and SVGIG (reference sequence). This CDR3 reads CAWSGGTVNQPQHF. For the CDR3, the DNA is TGTGCCTGGAGTGGCGGGACAGTCAATCAGCCCCAGCATTTT.

V is TRBV3-1 (or the pseudogene TRBV3-2) and J is TRBJ2-5; 9 bases are shared with TRBD1. The germline V gene encodes CDR1 LGHDT and CDR2 YNNKEL (reference sequence). Trimming removed 4 bases from V and 5 bases from J; junction bases left unmatched: 8. The CDR3 contains 15 residues. CDR3 DNA sequence: TGTGCCAGCAGCCCGGACAGGGGAGGGAGGGAGACCCAGTACTTC. Its protein product is CASSPDRGGRETQYF.

The CDR3 DNA reads as TGTGCCAGCAGCTCGCAGACTAGCCTTTTTAGAGATACGCAGTATTTT. Its protein is CASSSQTSLFRDTQYF. The V and J genes are TRBV7-2 and TRBJ2-3; TRBD2 matches 7 bases. The junction had 12 bases not matched to a gene; V was cut back by 4 bases and J by 5 bases. The CDR3 totals 16 residues. Germline CDR1 and CDR2: SGHTA and FQGNSA.

The V and J genes are TRBV7-3 and TRBJ2-1, with 7 bases aligning to TRBD2. J lost 0 bases, V lost 4 bases, and 6 bases had no gene match. Germline V gene data show CDR1 as SGHTA and CDR2 as FQGTGA. This CDR3 has 16 amino acids. This CDR3 reads CASSSSGSSSYNEQFF. The CDR3, as DNA: TGTGCCAGCAGCTCTAGCGGCTCGAGCTCCTACAATGAGCAGTTCTTC.

In its sample, this clone was seen a few times. In DNA, the CDR3 is TGTGCCAGCAGCCCAATAAGGAGGACAGCTCATATGAACACTGAAGCTTTCTTT. Its protein is CASSPIRRTAHMNTEAFF. The chain is built from TRBV11-2 and TRBJ1-1; TRBD1 is a possible D gene (6 bases). The CDR3 is 18 amino acids. Per the germline V gene, CDR1 is SGHAT and CDR2 is FQNNGV. The V end lost 5 bases, the J end lost 0 bases, and 22 bases lay between the germline ends.

This clone was found many times. V and J are TRBV6-2 or TRBV6-3 and TRBJ2-7, with 8 bases that match TRBD2. The length of the CDR3 is 14 residues. Germline V lookup: CDR1 MNHEY, CDR2 SVGEGT. The V gene end was trimmed by 2 bases and the J gene end by 0 bases; junction bases not matched to a gene: 0. The CDR3 spells CASSYGTSSYEQYF. CDR3 DNA sequence: TGTGCCAGCAGTTACGGGACTAGCTCCTACGAGCAGTACTTC.

CDR3 loop: CASSPSQGVTYEQYF. DNA for the CDR3: TGTGCCAGCTCACCGAGCCAGGGGGTAACCTACGAGCAGTACTTC. J is TRBJ2-7 and V is TRBV18, with 7 bases aligning to TRBD1. The CDR3 sequence is 15 residues long. Germline assignment: CDR1 KGHSH and CDR2 LQKENI. With 3 bases clipped from V and 2 bases from J, the junction kept 7 bases outside the gene matches.

The CDR3 coding sequence is TGTGCCAGCAGTCCCGGGACAGCAAGCTCCTACGAGCAGTACTTC. Translating it yields CASSPGTASSYEQYF. The J gene is TRBJ2-7, the V gene TRBV27, with TRBD1 matching 7 bases. CDR3 size: 15 residues. In germline, CDR1 is MNHEY, CDR2 SMNVEV (reference sequence). Losses at the gene ends were 5 bases for V and 0 bases for J; bases not matched to a gene: 7.

V is TRBV28 and J is TRBJ2-2; D perhaps matches TRBD2 (6 bases). Germline loops: CDR1 MDHEN, CDR2 SYDVKM. Trimming pared 7 bases from V and 1 base from J, leaving 13 bases between. This CDR3 region has 15 residues. The chain's CDR3 is CASTLRGLNTGELFF. The CDR3 coding sequence is TGTGCCAGCACCCTGCGGGGTTTGAACACCGGGGAGCTGTTTTTT.